Included here is one T cell receptor beta chain sequence, with context. The sample comes from a study of T-cell memory formation after mild COVID-19. V lost 0 bases, J lost 0 bases, and 9 bases lay in between. Germline V CDR1 and CDR2: PRHDT, FYEKMQ (reference sequence). This CDR3 has 15 amino acids. TCRdb reanalysed the 5' RACE reads using MiXCR and keeps one entry per CDR3 protein. In the table there are fewer than 150,000 distinct CDR3 sequences, 11% to 15% of which are singletons. Material for sequencing was PBMCs or a T cell subset sorted from them (not recorded which). The J gene is TRBJ2-7, the V gene TRBV13; perhaps TRBD2 as D (5 bases). This receptor was obtained from an adult woman who had mild COVID-19 (a few samples of this study predate the infection). Cell type and time point are not known. The CDR3 sequence is CASSLGFTSSYEQYF. The DNA of the CDR3 is TGTGCCAGCAGCTTAGGGTTCACTAGCTCCTACGAGCAGTACTTC.